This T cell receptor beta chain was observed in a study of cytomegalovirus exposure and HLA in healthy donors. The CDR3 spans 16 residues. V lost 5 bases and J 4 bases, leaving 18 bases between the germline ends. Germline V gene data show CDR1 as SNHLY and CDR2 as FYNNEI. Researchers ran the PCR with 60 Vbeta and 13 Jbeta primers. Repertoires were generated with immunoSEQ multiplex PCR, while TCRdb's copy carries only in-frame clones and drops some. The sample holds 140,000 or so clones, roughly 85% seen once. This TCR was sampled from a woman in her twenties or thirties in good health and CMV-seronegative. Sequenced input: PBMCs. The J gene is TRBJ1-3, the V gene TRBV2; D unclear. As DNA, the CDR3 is TGTGCCAGCAGTATCGGACTTATAGGGTCAGGAAACACCATATATTTT. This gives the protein CASSIGLIGSGNTIYF.